This T cell receptor beta chain was recorded in a study of radiotherapy plus CTLA-4 blockade in lung cancer. On the study more broadly: Objective responses were seen in around 20% of patients, disease control in about 30%. Study results and caveats: Radiotherapy was combined with ipilimumab, and tumor-derived TCR clones then expanded in blood. With interferon-beta, early dynamics of blood T cell clones were reported to best predict response.

This clone was detected only once. As yet, its antigen is unknown. This CDR3 has 15 amino acids. The V gene's germline CDR1 is MDHEN and CDR2 SYDVKM. V lost 6 bases and J lost 0; bases outside the gene matches: 5. The protocol was immunoSEQ multiplex PCR, while the TCRdb copy is restricted to in-frame clones and leaves out a portion. The sample has over 35,000 clones, 75% to 80% seen once. Receiving focal radiation plus CTLA-4 blockade with ipilimumab were patients who had chemo-refractory metastatic non-small-cell lung cancer. The sample here was peripheral blood, taken from a patient treated with radiotherapy plus ipilimumab. The gene calls are TRBV28 and TRBJ2-3; TRBD1 aligns across 8 bases. This sequence originates from a human donor with non-small cell lung cancer whose response to radiotherapy plus ipilimumab could not be evaluated. CDR3 DNA sequence: TGTGCCAGCAGACCGACAGGGGTAAGCACAGATACGCAGTATTTT. Encoded protein: CASRPTGVSTDTQYF.